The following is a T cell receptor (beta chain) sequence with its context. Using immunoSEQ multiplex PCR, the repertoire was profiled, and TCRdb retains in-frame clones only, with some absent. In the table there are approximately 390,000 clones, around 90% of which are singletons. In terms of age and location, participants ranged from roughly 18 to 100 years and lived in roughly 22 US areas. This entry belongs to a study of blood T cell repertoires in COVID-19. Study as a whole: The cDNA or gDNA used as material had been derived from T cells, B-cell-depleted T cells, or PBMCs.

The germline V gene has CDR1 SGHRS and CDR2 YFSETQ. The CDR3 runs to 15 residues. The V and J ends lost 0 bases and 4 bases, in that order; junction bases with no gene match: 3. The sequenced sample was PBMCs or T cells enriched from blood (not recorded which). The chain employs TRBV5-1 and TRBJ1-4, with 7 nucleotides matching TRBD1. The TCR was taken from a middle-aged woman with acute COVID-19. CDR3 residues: CASSLEAGGNEKLFF. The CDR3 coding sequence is TGCGCCAGCAGCTTGGAGGCAGGGGGTAATGAAAAACTGTTTTTT.